The 27 T cell receptor beta chains in this list originate from one sample, sequenced in a study of blood T cell repertoires in COVID-19. Generated by immunoSEQ multiplex PCR, the TCRdb table keeps only in-frame clones and is missing some. This sample has some 19,000 clones, with about 86% found just once. Sequencing used peripheral blood. The origin of the receptors is a man between 65 and 85 years old with acute or convalescent COVID-19.

This sequence joins TRBV28 and TRBJ2-1, with 15 bases lining up with TRBD2. CDR3 length: 14 amino acids. Germline V gene lookup returns CDR1 MDHEN and CDR2 SYDVKM. V lost 3 bases, J lost 15 bases, and 6 bases stayed unmatched. The CDR3 sequence is CASSLRTSGRVAFF. CDR3 bases: TGTGCCAGCAGTTTGCGGACTAGCGGGAGGGTCGCGTTCTTC. Variable domain in full (rest from reference TRBV28 and TRBJ2-1): DVKVTQSSRYLVKRTGEKVFLECVQDMDHENMFWYRQDPGLGLRLIYFSYDVKMKEKGDIPEGYSVSREKKERFSLILESASTNQTSMYLCASSLRTSGRVAFFGPGTRLTVL.

This sequence joins TRBV9 and TRBJ2-1, with a tentative D call TRBD2 (5 bases). CDR3 length: 14 residues. V was clipped by 0 bases and J by 6 bases, with 10 bases between them. The germline V gene encodes CDR1 SGDLS and CDR2 YYNGEE. The CDR3 reads CASSVELDPNEQFF. CDR3 coding DNA: TGTGCCAGCAGCGTAGAACTAGACCCCAATGAGCAGTTCTTC.

V gene TRBV11-2 combines with J gene TRBJ2-5; TRBD2 might be the D (5 bases). Per the germline V gene, CDR1 is SGHAT and CDR2 is FQNNGV. This CDR3 is 15 amino acids long. Between the trimmed V and J ends, which lost 0 bases and 5 bases, there was a span of 13 bases. CDR3 protein: CASSLEGRVYETQYF. The CDR3 region has the DNA TGTGCCAGCAGCTTAGAAGGGCGGGTCTACGAGACCCAGTACTTC. The full variable domain, in which reference TRBV11-2 and TRBJ2-5 provide the parts outside the CDR3, is EAGVAQSPRYKIIEKRQSVAFWCNPISGHATLYWYQQILGQGPKLLIQFQNNGVVDDSQLPKDRFSAERLKGVDSTLKIQPAKLEDSAVYLCASSLEGRVYETQYFGPGTRLLVL.

The V and J genes are TRBV28 and TRBJ2-7; tentative D call: TRBD1 (5 bases). CDR1 and CDR2 (germline): MDHEN, SYDVKM. V was pared by 2 bases and J by 5 bases, with 13 bases between. The CDR3 runs 14 residues. CDR3 DNA sequence: TGTGCCAGCAGTTTAGGCAGGTGGGGCAACGAGCAGTACTTC. This encodes CASSLGRWGNEQYF.

CDR3 nucleotide sequence: TGCGCCAGCAGCCAAGAGGGCAGCGGGTACAATGAGCAGTTCTTC. This codes for CASSQEGSGYNEQFF. The rearrangement uses TRBV4-1 and TRBJ2-1, with a weak D call TRBD2 (6 bases). The CDR3 totals 15 residues. Trimming took 0 bases from V and 4 from J, leaving 10 bases between them. The germline gives CDR1 MGHRA, CDR2 YSYEKL.

V and J are TRBV5-1 and TRBJ1-1, with a weak D call TRBD1 (5 bases). Between the trimmed V and J ends, which lost 4 bases and 1 base, there was a span of 17 bases. The CDR3 runs 16 residues. Germline V gives CDR1 SGHRS, CDR2 YFSETQ. CDR3 loop: CASSPGPPRGNTEAFF. In DNA form, the CDR3 reads TGCGCCAGCAGCCCCGGGCCCCCTAGGGGGAACACTGAAGCTTTCTTT.

The chain joins TRBV3-1 (or the pseudogene TRBV3-2) to TRBJ2-3; tentatively, D is TRBD2 (6 bases). Germline V lookup: CDR1 LGHDT, CDR2 YNNKEL (reference sequence). There are 15 residues in the CDR3. Between the trimmed V and J ends, which lost 0 bases and 5 bases, there was a span of 12 bases. CDR3 DNA: TGTGCCAGCAGCCAAGAATTGCGGAGGGGAGATACGCAGTATTTT. This codes for CASSQELRRGDTQYF.

J is TRBJ2-1 and V is TRBV28; tentative D call: TRBD1 (6 bases). CDR3 size: 11 residues. Trimming removed 5 bases at V and 11 bases at J, with 10 bases between. The V gene's germline CDR1 is MDHEN and CDR2 SYDVKM. The CDR3 DNA reads TGTGCCAGCAGTAATGACAGGCAGCAGTTCTTC. Translating gives CASSNDRQQFF.

This chain connects TRBV19 to TRBJ1-2, with D hard to call. The ends were cut back, 2 bases at V and 5 bases at J, with 12 bases in the middle. CDR3 length: 14 residues. Germline V gives CDR1 LNHDA, CDR2 SQIVND (reference sequence). The CDR3 is CASSIQASSYGYTF. The CDR3 nucleotides read TGTGCCAGTAGTATACAGGCTTCCTCATATGGCTACACCTTC.

The chain employs TRBV5-1 and TRBJ1-5, with TRBD1 identical over 7 bases. CDR3 size: 14 residues. The ends lost 4 bases at V and 6 bases at J; junction bases unmatched: 7. The germline V gene has CDR1 SGHRS and CDR2 YFSETQ. The CDR3 DNA reads as TGCGCCAGCAGCCTCGACAGGGAAGGTCAGCCCCAGCATTTT. Its translation is CASSLDREGQPQHF. The full variable domain, rest sourced from reference TRBV5-1 and TRBJ1-5, is KAGVTQTPRYLIKTRGQQVTLSCSPISGHRSVSWYQQTPGQGLQFLFEYFSETQRNKGNFPGRFSGRQFSNSRSEMNVSTLELGDSALYLCASSLDREGQPQHFGDGTRLSIL.

This chain links TRBV7-8 with TRBJ1-2, with a tentative D call TRBD1 (5 bases). Trimming stripped 5 bases from V and 8 bases from J, with 12 bases between. This CDR3 has 12 residues. Per the germline V gene, CDR1 is SGHVS and CDR2 is FQNEAQ. The CDR3 is CASSRYGGGYTF. The CDR3, as DNA: TGTGCCAGCAGCCGGTACGGGGGAGGCTACACCTTC.

The chain has TRBV18 and TRBJ2-5; D may be TRBD2 (6 bases). CDR3 length equals 17 residues. CDR1 KGHSH and CDR2 LQKENI come from the germline V gene. The V gene lost 4 bases and the J gene lost 2 bases, with 20 bases spanning the gap. This chain's CDR3 is CASSHPGTHPNQETQYF. CDR3 in DNA: TGTGCCAGCTCACACCCCGGGACTCACCCTAATCAAGAGACCCAGTACTTC. The full variable domain, in which reference TRBV18 and TRBJ2-5 provide the parts outside the CDR3, is NAGVMQNPRHLVRRRGQEARLRCSPMKGHSHVYWYRQLPEEGLKFMVYLQKENIIDESGMPKERFSAEFPKEGPSILRIQQVVRGDSAAYFCASSHPGTHPNQETQYFGPGTRLLVL.

In regard to this clone: The junction does not match germline at one end; this may be a read error. This rearrangement joins TRBV7-7 to TRBJ2-7, with 7 bases aligning to TRBD1. Germline V gene data show CDR1 as SSHAT and CDR2 as FNYEAQ (reference sequence). The CDR3 sequence is 15 residues long. CDR3 in DNA: TGTGCTAGCAGCCAGGGGCAGGGGGTTTTCTACGAGCAGTACTTC. The encoded protein is CASSQGQGVFYEQYF.

The V call is TRBV10-3, the J call TRBJ2-7; 7 positions match TRBD2. Germline V gene lookup returns CDR1 ENHRY and CDR2 SYGVKD. This CDR3 has 12 residues. CDR3 DNA: TGTGTCACCGGGCCTAGCGGCTACGAGCAGTACTTC. It is translated as CVTGPSGYEQYF.

The gene calls are TRBV5-4 and TRBJ2-3; 11 nucleotides line up with TRBD2. The germline V gene encodes CDR1 SGHNT and CDR2 YYREEE (reference sequence). CDR3 size: 16 residues. V gave up 4 bases and J gave up 3 bases; unmatched junction bases: 7. CDR3 amino acids: CASSPITSGRTDTQYF. The CDR3 DNA is TGTGCCAGCAGCCCCATTACTAGCGGGAGAACAGATACGCAGTATTTT.

This chain's CDR3 is CASSLAPETQYF. The CDR3, as DNA: TGTGCCAGCAGCTTAGCCCCGGAGACCCAGTACTTC. The chain uses TRBV11-2 and TRBJ2-5; D gene ambiguous. Trimming took 1 base from V and 5 from J, leaving 5 bases between them. The germline V gene has CDR1 SGHAT and CDR2 FQNNGV. The CDR3 is 12 amino acids.

This clone was picked up a small number of times. The chain is built from TRBV7-6 and TRBJ1-2; TRBD1 aligns across 9 bases. The V gene end was trimmed by 4 bases and the J gene end by 5 bases; junction bases not matched to a gene: 8. CDR3 length: 15 amino acids. Germline CDR1 SGHVS, CDR2 FNYEAQ. CDR3 protein: CASSSQGTGSYGYTF. CDR3 DNA sequence: TGTGCCAGCAGCTCCCAAGGGACAGGGAGTTATGGCTACACCTTC.

The rearrangement links TRBV7-9 to TRBJ2-1; 8 bases map to TRBD2. J was trimmed by 0 bases and V by 6 bases; bases with no gene match: 7. Per germline, CDR1 SEHNR and CDR2 FQNEAQ (reference sequence). This CDR3 comprises 16 residues. This CDR3 reads CASSLSLAGSYNEQFF. CDR3 nucleotide sequence: TGTGCCAGCAGTTTGTCCCTAGCGGGCTCCTACAATGAGCAGTTCTTC.

The chain uses TRBV15 and TRBJ2-1; 13 bases fit TRBD2. V trimming: 4 bases; J trimming: 4 bases; junction bases outside the gene matches: 13. Looked up from germline, CDR1 is LNHNV and CDR2 is YYDKDF (reference sequence). The CDR3 totals 19 residues. The CDR3 is CATSTTSGTSGTKYNEQFF. DNA of the CDR3: TGTGCCACCAGCACTACCTCAGGGACTAGCGGGACCAAGTACAATGAGCAGTTCTTC.

This clone is a singleton in its sample. The CDR3 DNA sequence: TGTGCCAGCAGCCGGACTAGCAGGACCGGGGAGCTGTTTTTT. Protein: CASSRTSRTGELFF. The genes are TRBV6-2 or TRBV6-3 and TRBJ2-2; 8 positions agree with TRBD2. Germline assignment: CDR1 MNHEY and CDR2 SVGEGT. Trimming took 6 bases from V and 5 from J; bases not matched to a gene: 5. This CDR3 comprises 14 residues.

The chain employs TRBV3-1 (or the pseudogene TRBV3-2) and TRBJ1-1, with 8 bases matching TRBD1. Germline CDR1 reads LGHDT; CDR2 reads YNNKEL (reference sequence). The CDR3 contains 15 residues. V shed 1 base, J shed 10 bases, and the junction held 11 bases outside the gene matches. The CDR3: CASSQGRQGARGAFF. Written as DNA, the CDR3 is TGTGCCAGCAGCCAAGGCCGGCAGGGGGCGCGAGGAGCTTTCTTT.

V gene TRBV7-3 combines with J gene TRBJ1-2; a weak D match, TRBD1 (5 bases). Per the germline V gene, CDR1 is SGHTA and CDR2 is FQGTGA. The CDR3 covers 13 residues. V lost 5 bases to trimming and J lost 4 bases, with 11 bases between them. Written as DNA, the CDR3 is TGTGCCAGCAGCCCTGGACACACCTATGGCTACACCTTC. Translating gives CASSPGHTYGYTF. The entire variable domain, with the rest obtained from reference TRBV7-3 and TRBJ1-2, is as follows: GAGVSQTPSNKVTEKGKYVELRCDPISGHTALYWYRQSLGQGPEFLIYFQGTGAADDSGLPNDRFFAVRPEGSVSTLKIQRTERGDSAVYLCASSPGHTYGYTFGSGTRLTVV.

The chain recombines TRBV3-1 (or the pseudogene TRBV3-2) with TRBJ1-1; TRBD1 matches 7 bases. Unmatched junction bases numbered 8, after V lost 6 bases and J lost 10 bases. Germline V CDR1 and CDR2: LGHDT, YNNKEL (reference sequence). This CDR3 contains 12 residues. CDR3 in amino acids: CASSTGALGAFF. The CDR3 bases are TGTGCCAGCAGTACAGGGGCCCTGGGAGCTTTCTTT.

The chain couples TRBV4-3 to TRBJ2-5; TRBD2 agrees at 9 bases. Germline V CDR1 and CDR2: LGHNA, YSLEER. Unmatched junction bases numbered 8, after V lost 1 base and J lost 5 bases. The length of the CDR3 is 16 residues. The CDR3 sequence: CASSQAEASGTETQYF. In DNA, the CDR3 is TGCGCCAGCAGCCAAGCTGAGGCTAGCGGGACGGAGACCCAGTACTTC.

The chain recombines TRBV27 with TRBJ1-6, with TRBD1 matching 7 bases. CDR1 is MNHEY, CDR2 SMNVEV, per germline (reference sequence). The CDR3 is made up of 13 amino acids. The V and J ends lost 6 bases and 8 bases, in that order; junction bases with no gene match: 4. The CDR3 region is CASRDRMDSPLHF. For the CDR3, the DNA is TGTGCCAGCAGGGACAGGATGGATTCACCCCTCCACTTT.

The rearrangement links TRBV5-4 to TRBJ1-4, with TRBD1 identical over 9 bases. Germline CDR1 SGHNT, CDR2 YYREEE (reference sequence). The V and J ends lost 3 bases and 4 bases, in that order; junction bases with no gene match: 7. This CDR3 has 16 amino acids. CDR3 amino acids: CASSSTGGVGNEKLFF. The DNA for the CDR3 is TGTGCCAGCAGCTCTACAGGGGGCGTCGGTAATGAAAAACTGTTTTTT.

This clone appeared once. This rearrangement joins TRBV20-1 to TRBJ1-1; TRBD1 agrees at 10 bases. Germline V gives CDR1 DFQATT, CDR2 SNEGSKA (reference sequence). This CDR3 region has 14 residues. J was trimmed by 4 bases and V by 3 bases; bases with no gene match: 5. In nucleotides, the CDR3 is TGCAGTGCTAGTCTTAGACAGGGGGCCACTGAAGCTTTCTTT. The encoded protein is CSASLRQGATEAFF.